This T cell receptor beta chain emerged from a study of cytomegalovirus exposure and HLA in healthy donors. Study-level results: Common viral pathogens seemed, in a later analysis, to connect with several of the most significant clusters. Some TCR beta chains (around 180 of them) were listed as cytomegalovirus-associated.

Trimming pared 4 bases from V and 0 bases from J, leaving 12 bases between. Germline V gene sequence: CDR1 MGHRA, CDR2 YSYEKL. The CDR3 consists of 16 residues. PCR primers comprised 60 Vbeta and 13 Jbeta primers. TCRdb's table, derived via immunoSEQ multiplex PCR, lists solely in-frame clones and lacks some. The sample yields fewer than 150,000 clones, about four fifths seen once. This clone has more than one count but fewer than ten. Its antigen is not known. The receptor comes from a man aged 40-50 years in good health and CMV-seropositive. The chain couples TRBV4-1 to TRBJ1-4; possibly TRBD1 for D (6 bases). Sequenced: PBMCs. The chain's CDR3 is CASSPDSFATNEKLFF. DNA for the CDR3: TGCGCCAGCAGCCCGGACAGTTTTGCAACTAATGAAAAACTGTTTTTT.